The table lists the clone carrying this T cell receptor (beta chain) with a count of one. This sample was taken from a study of blood T cell repertoires in COVID-19. Study summary: Sites across the United States, Italy and Spain contributed samples from acute and convalescent COVID-19. T cells, B-cell-depleted T cells, or PBMCs supplied cDNA or gDNA.

Original analysis: The assay estimated nucleated cells by amplifying reference gene primers. Only in-frame clones appear in the TCRdb table, and some are missing; sequencing was by immunoSEQ multiplex PCR. The V and J calls and clone size were taken over from that table, and D and trimming were inferred from the DNA. The sample has roughly 150,000 clones, about nine tenths seen once. The origin of this receptor is a man aged 60-69 years with active or convalescent COVID-19. The material sequenced was peripheral blood.

The CDR3 protein is CSVEPDSSYEQYF. The CDR3 nucleotides read TGCAGCGTTGAACCGGACAGCTCCTACGAGCAGTACTTC. The chain recombines TRBV29-1 with TRBJ2-7, with D perhaps matching TRBD1 (6 bases). This CDR3 contains 13 residues. Germline assignment: CDR1 SQVTM and CDR2 ANQGSEA. Between the trimmed V and J ends, which lost 2 bases and 0 bases, there was a span of 8 bases.